The sequence of this T cell receptor beta chain was determined in a study of T cells in Graves' hyperthyroidism and ophthalmopathy. This clonotype showed up many times. The germline gives CDR1 SGHRS, CDR2 YFSETQ. V dropped 4 bases and J dropped 8; count of bases not matched to a gene: 11. The CDR3 covers 14 residues. RNA transcripts yielded amplified TCR beta CDR3 regions. The TCR CDR3 was amplified in a first-round RT-PCR using the HTBI primer set. TCRdb re-analysed the multiplex PCR reads in MiXCR, keeping a single row per CDR3 protein. The sample records about 380,000 distinct CDR3 sequences, around 20% being singletons.

Input material: blood. This chain joins TRBV5-1 and TRBJ1-1; 7 bases map to TRBD1. This clonotype was sampled from a young man with Graves' ophthalmopathy. CDR3 nucleotide sequence: TGCGCCAGCAGCGCAGGGACAGAAGGTACCGAAGCTTTCTTT. Protein sequence: CASSAGTEGTEAFF.